This is a list of T cell receptor beta chains from one sample in a study of T cell changes during pregnancy in multiple sclerosis. The data were produced by immunoSEQ multiplex PCR, yet TCRdb's version contains in-frame clones alone and is incomplete. The sample lists 30,000 to 40,000 clones, around 93% seen once, with 0.45% to 0.55% in the top ten. This material consisted of CD4+ T cells from peripheral blood mononuclear cells, taken in the third trimester of pregnancy. The receptors were sampled from a female donor in good health, enrolled as a control in a pregnancy study. Each CDR3 is given with its conserved first and last residue. Fields, in order: J gene, V gene, clone size, D gene, CDR3 protein, CDR3 DNA. D genes are given only for firm matches. Not all rows give a size; the values are once, few, many and, for expanded clones, a class.

TRBJ1-1 | TRBV5-5 | . | . | CASSSQTNLGSEAFF | TGTGCCAGCAGCTCTCAGACCAACCTGGGCTCTGAAGCTTTCTTT
TRBJ1-2 | TRBV28 | . | . | CASSFVQGHGYTF | TGTGCCAGCAGTTTCGTACAGGGCCATGGCTACACCTTC
TRBJ1-4 | TRBV11-2 | . | . | CASSSGVPEEKLFF | TGTGCCAGCAGCTCGGGGGTACCGGAGGAAAAACTGTTTTTT
TRBJ2-5 | TRBV5-4 | . | . | CASSLRSDLETQYF | TGTGCCAGCAGCTTGCGGAGTGACTTGGAGACCCAGTACTTC
TRBJ2-5 | TRBV11-2 | . | TRBD2 | CASSLLSGAQETQYF | TGTGCCAGCAGCCTCTTGAGCGGGGCCCAAGAGACCCAGTACTTC
TRBJ2-1 | TRBV15 | . | TRBD2 | CATSRDKVRAGGRENEQFF | TGTGCCACCAGCAGAGATAAAGTTCGCGCGGGGGGGCGGGAAAATGAGCAGTTCTTC
TRBJ2-1 | TRBV7-2 | . | TRBD1 | CASSSQDRGKWDEQFF | TGTGCCAGCAGCTCGCAAGACAGGGGCAAATGGGATGAGCAGTTCTTC
TRBJ1-1 | TRBV7-8 | medium-sized | TRBD1 | CASSSTDRGSSEAFF | TGTGCCAGCAGCTCGACGGACAGGGGCTCATCTGAAGCTTTCTTT
TRBJ2-3 | TRBV27 | once | . | CASSPLGGADTQYF | TGTGCCAGCAGTCCTCTGGGGGGTGCAGATACGCAGTATTTT
TRBJ2-1 | TRBV7-2 | . | . | CASRTGRGSSYNEQFF | TGTGCCAGCAGAACAGGGCGCGGGAGCTCCTACAATGAGCAGTTCTTC
TRBJ2-3 | TRBV30 | . | TRBD1 | CAWKRGGYSDTQYF | TGTGCCTGGAAGAGAGGGGGCTATTCAGATACGCAGTATTTT
TRBJ1-2 | TRBV7-2 | once | . | CASSRNRDFPYGYTF | TGTGCCAGCAGCCGAAATAGGGACTTCCCGTATGGCTACACCTTC
TRBJ2-3 | TRBV10-1 | few | TRBD1 | CASSGDSVTDTQYF | TGCGCCAGCAGTGGGGACAGTGTCACAGATACGCAGTATTTT
TRBJ1-1 | TRBV2 | few | TRBD1 | CASDRQGQVTAEAFF | TGTGCCAGCGACCGACAGGGTCAGGTCACCGCGGAAGCTTTCTTT
TRBJ2-2 | TRBV28 | . | . | CASSLGLGGGTGELFF | TGTGCCAGCAGTTTAGGCCTGGGAGGCGGGACCGGGGAGCTGTTTTTT
TRBJ1-6 | TRBV5-1 | . | . | CASSLAGGRENSPLHF | TGCGCCAGCAGCTTGGCCGGTGGCAGGGAAAATTCACCCCTCCACTTT
TRBJ2-5 | TRBV28 | . | . | CASSFGEGGGQETQYF | TGTGCCAGCAGTTTCGGGGAGGGAGGGGGGCAAGAGACCCAGTACTTC
TRBJ2-4 | TRBV7-3 | . | TRBD2 | CASSLTSGDIQYF | TGTGCCAGCAGCTTAACTAGCGGGGACATTCAGTACTTC
TRBJ2-6 | TRBV5-3 | . | TRBD1 | CARSSGQGIKAAGANVLTF | TGTGCCAGAAGCTCGGGACAGGGGATAAAGGCAGCTGGGGCCAACGTCCTGACTTTC
TRBJ1-4 | TRBV7-8 | . | TRBD1 | CASSHRDREGEKLFF | TGTGCCAGCAGCCACCGGGACAGGGAAGGTGAAAAACTGTTTTTT
TRBJ1-3 | TRBV6-5 | . | TRBD1 | CASRVDRVSGNTIYF | TGTGCCAGCAGAGTTGACAGGGTCTCTGGAAACACCATATATTTT
TRBJ2-6 | TRBV7-9 | . | . | CASSFAGSSGANVLTF | TGTGCCAGCAGCTTTGCAGGCAGCTCTGGGGCCAACGTCCTGACTTTC
TRBJ2-3 | TRBV6-5 | . | TRBD2 | CASSPQAGGVDTQYF | TGTGCCAGCAGTCCCCAAGCGGGAGGAGTAGATACGCAGTATTTT
TRBJ1-2 | TRBV5-8 | . | . | CASSSLRRGGVGYTF | TGTGCCAGCAGCTCCCTCCGTAGAGGGGGAGTTGGCTACACCTTC
TRBJ2-3 | TRBV7-2 | . | . | CASCLGRPLGTDTQYF | TGTGCCAGCTGTTTAGGGCGGCCACTCGGCACAGATACGCAGTATTTT
TRBJ2-5 | TRBV29-1 | . | . | CSVEDWGTGETQYF | TGCAGCGTTGAAGACTGGGGAACGGGGGAGACCCAGTACTTC
TRBJ2-7 | TRBV21-1 | . | . | CASSKPSPGQGYNEQYF | TGTGCCAGCAGCAAACCTTCACCGGGACAGGGGTATAACGAGCAGTACTTC
TRBJ2-6 | TRBV5-1 | . | . | CASSPSGLGANVLTF | TGCGCCAGCAGTCCTTCAGGGTTAGGGGCCAACGTCCTGACTTTC
TRBJ2-5 | TRBV19 | . | TRBD1 | CASSRDSQETQYF | TGTGCCAGTAGTCGGGACAGCCAAGAGACCCAGTACTTC
TRBJ2-3 | TRBV25-1 | . | TRBD2 | CASSPRGGSRTDTQYF | TGTGCCAGCAGCCCGCGGGGGGGGTCCCGCACAGATACGCAGTATTTT
TRBJ1-5 | TRBV2 | . | TRBD1 | CASRGTGGNQPQHF | TGTGCCAGCAGGGGGACAGGGGGCAATCAGCCCCAGCATTTT
TRBJ2-1 | TRBV19 | . | TRBD2 | CASGTSGMYEQFF | TGTGCCAGCGGGACTAGCGGGATGTATGAGCAGTTCTTC
TRBJ1-2 | TRBV27 | . | TRBD1 | CASLPGQLYGYTF | TGTGCCAGTCTACCGGGACAGCTTTATGGCTACACCTTC
TRBJ1-4 | TRBV6-1 | . | TRBD1 | CASRQGATNEKLFF | TGTGCCAGCAGACAGGGGGCGACTAATGAAAAACTGTTTTTT
TRBJ2-5 | TRBV5-1 | once | . | CASSLAGGRQETQYF | TGCGCCAGCAGCTTGGCCGGGGGGCGACAAGAGACCCAGTACTTC
TRBJ2-5 | TRBV6-1 | . | TRBD2 | CAAAGVGETQYF | TGTGCCGCCGCGGGGGTTGGGGAGACCCAGTACTTC
TRBJ1-2 | TRBV28 | . | TRBD1 | CASRATGAIYGYTF | TGTGCCAGCAGAGCTACAGGGGCGATCTATGGCTACACCTTC
TRBJ1-1 | TRBV6-6 | . | TRBD1 | CANGDSPWTEAFF | TGTGCCAACGGGGACAGTCCGTGGACTGAAGCTTTCTTT
TRBJ1-6 | TRBV11-3 | . | . | CASSQGFQTPLHF | TGTGCCAGCAGCCAGGGTTTTCAAACACCCCTCCACTTT
TRBJ1-2 | TRBV18 | . | . | CASSPASVNYGYTF | TGTGCCAGCTCACCAGCGAGTGTTAACTATGGCTACACCTTC
TRBJ1-2 | TRBV19 | . | TRBD1 | CASSKDREGFGYTF | TGTGCCAGTAGTAAAGACAGGGAAGGATTCGGCTACACCTTC
TRBJ2-2 | TRBV5-5 | . | . | CASSLSPEYTGELFF | TGTGCCAGCAGCTTGAGCCCTGAGTACACCGGGGAGCTGTTTTTT